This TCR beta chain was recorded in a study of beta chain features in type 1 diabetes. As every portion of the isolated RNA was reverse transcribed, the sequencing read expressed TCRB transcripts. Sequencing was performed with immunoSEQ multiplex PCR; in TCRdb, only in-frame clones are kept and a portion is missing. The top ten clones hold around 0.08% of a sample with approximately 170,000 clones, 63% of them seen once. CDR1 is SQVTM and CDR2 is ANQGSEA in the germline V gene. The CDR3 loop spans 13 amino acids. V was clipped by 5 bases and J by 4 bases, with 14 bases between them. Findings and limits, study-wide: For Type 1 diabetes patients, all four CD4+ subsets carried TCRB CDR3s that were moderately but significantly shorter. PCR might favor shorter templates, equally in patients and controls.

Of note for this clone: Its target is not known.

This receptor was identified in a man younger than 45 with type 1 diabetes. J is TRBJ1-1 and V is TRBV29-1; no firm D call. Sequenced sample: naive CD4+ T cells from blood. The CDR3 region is CSVLGVGGTEAFF. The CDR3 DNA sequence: TGCAGCGTTCTAGGTGTGGGTGGCACTGAAGCTTTCTTT.